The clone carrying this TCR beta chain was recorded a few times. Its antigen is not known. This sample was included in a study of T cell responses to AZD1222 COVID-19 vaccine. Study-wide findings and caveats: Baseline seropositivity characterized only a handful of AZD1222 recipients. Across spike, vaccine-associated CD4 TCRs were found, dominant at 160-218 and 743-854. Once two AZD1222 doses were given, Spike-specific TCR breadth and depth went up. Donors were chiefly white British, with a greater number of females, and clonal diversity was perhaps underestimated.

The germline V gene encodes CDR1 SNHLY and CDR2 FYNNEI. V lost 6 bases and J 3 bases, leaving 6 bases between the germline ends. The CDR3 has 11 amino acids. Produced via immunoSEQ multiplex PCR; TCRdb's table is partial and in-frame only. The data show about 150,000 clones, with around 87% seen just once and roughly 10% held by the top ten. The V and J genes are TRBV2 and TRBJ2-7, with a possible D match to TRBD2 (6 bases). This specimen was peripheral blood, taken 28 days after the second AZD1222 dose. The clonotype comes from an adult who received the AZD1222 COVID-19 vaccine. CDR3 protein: CASSGSYEQYF. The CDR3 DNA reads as TGTGCCAGCAGCGGGAGCTACGAGCAGTACTTC.